Listed below are T cell receptor beta chains from one sample, sequenced in a study of T cell repertoires in cytomegalovirus infection. TCRdb used MiXCR to reprocess the reads, holding one entry per CDR3 protein. The sample carries roughly 990,000 distinct CDR3 sequences, around 30% recorded once. These receptors' antigens are unknown. The sequences come from cultured CD8+ T cells from PBMCs, collected from culture after CMV antigen stimulation. These receptors came from a human donor in good health (CMV status not recorded). Some clones in this sample may be carry-over from other donors' samples. Both conserved end residues are part of each CDR3. A D gene is named only where the DNA matches it firmly. Clone size is not always given. Where it is, it says once, few, many or a class for expanded clones.

TRBV6-5	NA	TRBJ2-3	NA	TGTGCCAGCAGTCCGTGGCTAGGAGGCTCGATGGGCACAGATACGCAGTATTTT	CASSPWLGGSMGTDTQYF
TRBV12-3/TRBV12-4	NA	TRBJ1-1	NA	TGTGCCAGCAGTGTCACAGGGCCCACTGAAGCTTTCTTT	CASSVTGPTEAFF
TRBV6-1	NA	TRBJ1-6	few	TGTGCCAGCAGTCCGGACAGAAGAGGATCACCCCTCCACTTT	CASSPDRRGSPLHF
TRBV7-2	TRBD1	TRBJ2-1	many	TGTGCCAGCAGCTCTACAGGGGGCTCCTACAATGAGCAGTTCTTC	CASSSTGGSYNEQFF
TRBV5-4	NA	TRBJ2-5	NA	TGTGCCAGCAGCTATACACAGGGTGTGAGGGAGACCCAGTACTTC	CASSYTQGVRETQYF
TRBV12-3/TRBV12-4	NA	TRBJ1-1	NA	TGTGCCAGCACCCCCGGGGCAGGGTCAGCTTTCTTT	CASTPGAGSAFF
TRBV11-1	TRBD1	TRBJ2-5	NA	TGTGCCAGCAGCTTGACAGGGGGCAGGACCCAGTACTTC	CASSLTGGRTQYF
TRBV5-1	TRBD1	TRBJ1-1	many	TGCGCCAGCAGGGACAGGGCGAACACTGAAGCTTTCTTT	CASRDRANTEAFF
TRBV7-6	NA	TRBJ1-6	many	TGTGCCAGCAGCCGGAATCAGGGAAATTCACCCCTCCACTTT	CASSRNQGNSPLHF
TRBV10-2	TRBD2	TRBJ2-1	NA	TGCGCCAGCAGTGCTCTGACTAGCGGGCCCCGTCTCAATGAGCAGTTCTTC	CASSALTSGPRLNEQFF
TRBV7-2	NA	TRBJ2-7	many	TGTGCCAGCAGCCCCTCGCCGGGGGTCTCCTACGAGCAGTACTTC	CASSPSPGVSYEQYF
TRBV19	NA	TRBJ1-1	NA	TGTGCCAGTACCCCGGGGGGACCTGAAGCTTTCTTT	CASTPGGPEAFF